The rows below give T cell receptor beta chains drawn from one sample of a study of early T cells in non-severe SARS-CoV-2 infection. Using its own MiXCR run on the 5' RACE reads, TCRdb lists one record per CDR3 protein. Among tens of thousands of distinct CDR3 sequences, 8.7% were seen once, and the ten largest hold 3.9%. The specimen comprised whole blood, sampled at baseline. The receptor source for this set is an adult who was a healthcare worker with PCR-confirmed SARS-CoV-2 infection or an uninfected control (not recorded which). The CDR3 runs from the conserved cysteine through the conserved F or W. The D gene is left open where the match is weak. Not all rows give a size; the values are once, few, many and, for expanded clones, a class.

v_call: TRBV29-1
d_call: NA
clone_size: many
j_call: TRBJ1-2
cdr3_aa: CSAVEDGYTF
cdr3_nt: TGCAGCGCTGTTGAAGATGGCTACACCTTC

v_call: TRBV9
d_call: NA
clone_size: few
j_call: TRBJ2-3
cdr3_aa: CASSAGMTSTDTQYF
cdr3_nt: TGTGCCAGCAGCGCCGGGATGACTAGCACAGATACGCAGTATTTT

v_call: TRBV10-3
d_call: TRBD1
clone_size: many
j_call: TRBJ2-7
cdr3_aa: CAISGRQGHEQYF
cdr3_nt: TGTGCCATCAGTGGGAGACAGGGCCACGAGCAGTACTTC

v_call: TRBV11-2
d_call: NA
clone_size: NA
j_call: TRBJ2-3
cdr3_aa: CASSPVFGGTDTQYF
cdr3_nt: TGTGCCAGCAGCCCCGTTTTCGGTGGGACAGATACGCAGTATTTT

v_call: TRBV18
d_call: TRBD1
clone_size: few
j_call: TRBJ2-1
cdr3_aa: CASSRSQGSDEQFF
cdr3_nt: TGTGCCAGCTCACGCTCACAGGGGAGCGATGAGCAGTTCTTC

v_call: TRBV10-3
d_call: NA
clone_size: NA
j_call: TRBJ1-1
cdr3_aa: CAISDPTGKTEAFF
cdr3_nt: TGTGCCATCAGTGACCCCACAGGGAAAACTGAAGCTTTCTTT

v_call: TRBV7-2
d_call: NA
clone_size: NA
j_call: TRBJ1-4
cdr3_aa: CASSTRSFTTNEKLFF
cdr3_nt: TGTGCCAGCAGCACCCGAAGCTTTACAACTAATGAAAAACTGTTTTTT

v_call: TRBV7-9
d_call: TRBD1
clone_size: many
j_call: TRBJ1-5
cdr3_aa: CASSSRGQGRFLHF
cdr3_nt: TGTGCCAGCAGCTCCCGAGGACAGGGCAGGTTTCTGCATTTT

v_call: TRBV7-9
d_call: NA
clone_size: many
j_call: TRBJ2-2
cdr3_aa: CASSRGTGNTGELFF
cdr3_nt: TGTGCCAGCAGCCGCGGGACTGGAAACACCGGGGAGCTGTTTTTT

v_call: TRBV2
d_call: NA
clone_size: many
j_call: TRBJ2-1
cdr3_aa: CASSEVGRRGPFF
cdr3_nt: TGTGCCAGCAGTGAAGTGGGGCGGCGAGGGCCGTTCTTC

v_call: TRBV5-4
d_call: TRBD2
clone_size: many
j_call: TRBJ2-7
cdr3_aa: CASSLWAGGSYEQYF
cdr3_nt: TGTGCCAGCAGCTTGTGGGCGGGAGGGAGCTACGAGCAGTACTTC

v_call: TRBV7-9
d_call: NA
clone_size: many
j_call: TRBJ1-1
cdr3_aa: CASTASGRPGYTEAFF
cdr3_nt: TGTGCCAGCACCGCATCGGGACGCCCGGGGTACACTGAAGCTTTCTTT

v_call: TRBV12-3/TRBV12-4
d_call: NA
clone_size: few
j_call: TRBJ1-5
cdr3_aa: CASRPGLDYTSGQPQHF
cdr3_nt: TGTGCCAGCAGGCCGGGACTTGACTATACTAGCGGCCAGCCCCAGCATTTT

v_call: TRBV6-4
d_call: NA
clone_size: NA
j_call: TRBJ2-3
cdr3_aa: CASLTFHF
cdr3_nt: TGTGCCAGCCTCACCTTTCATTTT

v_call: TRBV5-5
d_call: TRBD2
clone_size: NA
j_call: TRBJ2-3
cdr3_aa: CASSLPSGSTDTQYF
cdr3_nt: TGTGCCAGCAGCTTGCCTAGCGGTAGCACAGATACGCAGTATTTT

v_call: TRBV3-2
d_call: NA
clone_size: NA
j_call: TRBJ1-1
cdr3_aa: CASEDLSNTEAFF
cdr3_nt: TGTGCCAGTGAGGACCTATCGAACACTGAAGCTTTCTTT

v_call: TRBV7-9
d_call: TRBD2
clone_size: many
j_call: TRBJ2-1
cdr3_aa: CASSSSGASYNEQFF
cdr3_nt: TGTGCCAGCAGCTCCAGCGGGGCCTCCTACAATGAGCAGTTCTTC

v_call: TRBV29-1
d_call: NA
clone_size: many
j_call: TRBJ2-1
cdr3_aa: CSVESRLALNEQFF
cdr3_nt: TGCAGCGTTGAATCGCGGCTAGCCCTCAATGAGCAGTTCTTC

v_call: TRBV2
d_call: NA
clone_size: few
j_call: TRBJ1-1
cdr3_aa: CASSVGRVAAFF
cdr3_nt: TGTGCCAGCAGTGTGGGTAGGGTTGCGGCTTTCTTT

v_call: TRBV11-2
d_call: NA
clone_size: many
j_call: TRBJ1-1
cdr3_aa: CASSPRLNTEAFF
cdr3_nt: TGTGCCAGCAGCCCCCGGCTCAACACTGAAGCTTTCTTT

v_call: TRBV10-2
d_call: TRBD1
clone_size: few
j_call: TRBJ1-5
cdr3_aa: CASKGQGENQPQHF
cdr3_nt: TGCGCCAGTAAAGGACAGGGGGAAAATCAGCCCCAGCATTTT

v_call: TRBV11-2
d_call: NA
clone_size: few
j_call: TRBJ2-1
cdr3_aa: CASSFNNEQFF
cdr3_nt: TGTGCCAGCAGCTTCAACAATGAGCAGTTCTTC

v_call: TRBV10-3
d_call: TRBD2
clone_size: many
j_call: TRBJ2-7
cdr3_aa: CAIRQGTSGRRSSYEQYF
cdr3_nt: TGTGCCATCCGTCAGGGGACTAGCGGGAGGAGGAGCTCCTACGAGCAGTACTTC

v_call: TRBV7-8
d_call: TRBD2
clone_size: NA
j_call: TRBJ2-2
cdr3_aa: CASSSAGTTGELFF
cdr3_nt: TGTGCCAGCAGCTCAGCGGGGACCACCGGGGAGCTGTTTTTT

v_call: TRBV10-3
d_call: TRBD2
clone_size: many
j_call: TRBJ2-1
cdr3_aa: CAILGGSNNEQFF
cdr3_nt: TGTGCCATCCTCGGCGGGAGCAACAATGAGCAGTTCTTC

v_call: TRBV20-1
d_call: TRBD2
clone_size: few
j_call: TRBJ2-3
cdr3_aa: CSARGLAGGYRTDTQYF
cdr3_nt: TGCAGTGCTAGAGGACTAGCGGGGGGTTATCGCACAGATACGCAGTATTTT

v_call: TRBV5-1
d_call: TRBD2
clone_size: NA
j_call: TRBJ2-1
cdr3_aa: CASSLGASGRYNEQFF
cdr3_nt: TGCGCCAGCAGCTTAGGGGCTAGCGGAAGATACAATGAGCAGTTCTTC

v_call: TRBV5-5
d_call: NA
clone_size: many
j_call: TRBJ1-3
cdr3_aa: CASSLAGNTIYF
cdr3_nt: TGTGCCAGCAGCTTGGCCGGAAACACCATATATTTT

v_call: TRBV6-5
d_call: NA
clone_size: few
j_call: TRBJ1-2
cdr3_aa: CASSYSTRTASGYTF
cdr3_nt: TGTGCCAGCAGTTACTCGACCCGGACCGCGAGTGGCTACACCTTC

v_call: TRBV29-1
d_call: TRBD1
clone_size: many
j_call: TRBJ1-5
cdr3_aa: CSVKTGGGQPQHF
cdr3_nt: TGCAGCGTGAAGACAGGGGGAGGTCAGCCCCAGCATTTT

v_call: TRBV4-1
d_call: NA
clone_size: few
j_call: TRBJ1-5
cdr3_aa: CASSQVAGIEPQHF
cdr3_nt: TGCGCCAGCAGCCAAGTCGCGGGGATCGAGCCCCAGCATTTT

v_call: TRBV20-1
d_call: TRBD2
clone_size: many
j_call: TRBJ2-1
cdr3_aa: CSARAGTSVYNEQFF
cdr3_nt: TGCAGTGCTAGGGCCGGGACTAGCGTATATAATGAGCAGTTCTTC

v_call: TRBV7-2
d_call: NA
clone_size: many
j_call: TRBJ2-5
cdr3_aa: CASSSDRPGTQYF
cdr3_nt: TGTGCCAGCAGCTCGGACCGTCCCGGGACCCAGTACTTC

v_call: TRBV19
d_call: NA
clone_size: many
j_call: TRBJ1-5
cdr3_aa: CASSMTGANQPQHF
cdr3_nt: TGTGCCAGTAGTATGACCGGGGCCAATCAGCCCCAGCATTTT

v_call: TRBV13
d_call: NA
clone_size: few
j_call: TRBJ1-2
cdr3_aa: CASSLDSDGYTF
cdr3_nt: TGTGCCAGCAGCTTAGACAGCGATGGCTACACCTTC

v_call: TRBV4-1
d_call: NA
clone_size: many
j_call: TRBJ2-2
cdr3_aa: CASSPQAGELFF
cdr3_nt: TGCGCCAGCAGCCCCCAGGCAGGGGAGCTGTTTTTT

v_call: TRBV7-8
d_call: NA
clone_size: many
j_call: TRBJ1-5
cdr3_aa: CASSSLQGLNNQPQHF
cdr3_nt: TGTGCCAGCAGCTCCCTACAGGGTTTGAACAATCAGCCCCAGCATTTT